This T cell receptor (beta chain) stems from a study of T cell responses to AZD1222 COVID-19 vaccine. This CDR3 has 16 residues. With 2 bases clipped from V and 5 bases from J, the junction kept 6 bases outside the gene matches. Germline V gene sequence: CDR1 LGHDT, CDR2 YNNKEL (reference sequence). The method was immunoSEQ multiplex PCR; TCRdb's version includes in-frame clones alone and lacks a portion of them. The profile shows 110,000 or so clones, 75% to 90% of them singletons. The rearrangement joins TRBV3-1 (or the pseudogene TRBV3-2) to TRBJ2-5, with TRBD2 identical over 12 bases. The sequences come from peripheral blood, collected on day 0 of AZD1222 vaccination. The receptor was isolated from an adult in good health. CDR3 nucleotides: TGTGCCAGCAGCCAAATGGCTAGCGGGGGGGCGGAGACCCAGTACTTC. Residues: CASSQMASGGAETQYF.